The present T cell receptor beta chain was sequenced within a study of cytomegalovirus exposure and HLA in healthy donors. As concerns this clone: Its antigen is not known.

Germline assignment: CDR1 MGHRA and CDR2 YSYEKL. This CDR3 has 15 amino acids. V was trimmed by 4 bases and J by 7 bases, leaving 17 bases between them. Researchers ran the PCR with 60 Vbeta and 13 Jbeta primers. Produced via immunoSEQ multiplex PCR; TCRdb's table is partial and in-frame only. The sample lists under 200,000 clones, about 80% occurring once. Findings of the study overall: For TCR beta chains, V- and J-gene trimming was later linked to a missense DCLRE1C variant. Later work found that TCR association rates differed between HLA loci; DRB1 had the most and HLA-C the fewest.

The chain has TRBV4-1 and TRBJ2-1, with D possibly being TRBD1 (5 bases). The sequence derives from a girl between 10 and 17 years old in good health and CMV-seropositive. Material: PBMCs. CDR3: CASSPLAQGDNEQFF. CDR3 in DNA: TGCGCCAGCAGCCCGCTGGCCCAGGGTGATAATGAGCAGTTCTTC.